A single sample gave rise to the 18 T cell receptor beta chains below, sequenced in a study of graft-versus-host responses after intestinal transplantation. Using immunoSEQ multiplex PCR, the repertoire was profiled, and TCRdb retains in-frame clones only, with some absent. The table lists around 130,000 clones, around nine tenths of them singletons. These receptors lack a known antigen. Sequenced material: unstimulated CD4+ T cells sorted from spleen or lymph node cells, taken before intestinal transplant. The source is a human donor who received an intestinal transplant.

This chain uses TRBV5-4 with TRBJ1-2, with D perhaps matching TRBD1 (5 bases). This CDR3 is 16 amino acids long. V was cut by 1 base and J by 3 bases, with 16 bases left in between. Germline CDR1 reads SGHNT; CDR2 reads YYREEE (reference sequence). The CDR3 sequence: CASSLSLRRGYYGYTF. CDR3 sequence (DNA): TGTGCCAGCAGCTTGTCCCTTCGCCGGGGGTACTATGGCTACACCTTC. Complete variable domain (other parts from reference TRBV5-4 and TRBJ1-2): ETGVTQSPTHLIKTRGQQVTLRCSSQSGHNTVSWYQQALGQGPQFIFQYYREEENGRGNFPPRFSGLQFPNYSSELNVNALELDDSALYLCASSLSLRRGYYGYTFGSGTRLTVV.

This sequence joins TRBV5-4 and TRBJ2-3; maybe TRBD2 (6 bases). The germline V gene encodes CDR1 SGHNT and CDR2 YYREEE (reference sequence). CDR3 length equals 18 residues. The ends were cut back, 4 bases at V and 0 bases at J, with 21 bases in the middle. The CDR3 DNA follows: TGTGCCAGCAGCGGGGGGTCGGACCCTTTTAAAAGCACAGATACGCAGTATTTT. Amino acids: CASSGGSDPFKSTDTQYF.

The rearrangement links TRBV4-1 to TRBJ1-6; D ambiguous. This CDR3 contains 14 residues. V lost 0 bases, J lost 7 bases, and 7 bases lay in between. Germline CDR1 MGHRA, CDR2 YSYEKL. The CDR3 DNA sequence: TGCGCCAGCAGCCAAGAGGGCAGAAATTCACCCCTCCACTTT. Translating it yields CASSQEGRNSPLHF.

The chain combines TRBV5-6 with TRBJ2-2; D gene uncertain. V was shortened by 0 bases and J by 1 base, with 7 bases between the two germline ends. Germline CDR1 SGHDT, CDR2 YYEEEE. The CDR3 runs to 15 residues. CDR3 sequence (DNA): TGTGCCAGCAGCTTGGAATTTGGGAACACCGGGGAGCTGTTTTTT. Protein product: CASSLEFGNTGELFF.

The chain joins TRBV7-9 to TRBJ2-5; 10 bases map to TRBD2. CDR1 is SEHNR, CDR2 FQNEAQ, per germline (reference sequence). The CDR3 is 14 residues long. Unmatched junction bases numbered 4, after V lost 5 bases and J lost 4 bases. This CDR3 reads CASSTSGGAETQYF. CDR3 sequence (DNA): TGTGCCAGCAGCACGAGCGGGGGGGCAGAGACCCAGTACTTC.

V gene TRBV6-5 combines with J gene TRBJ1-6; D not certain. The length of the CDR3 is 15 residues. The V end lost 3 bases, the J end lost 0 bases, and 6 bases lay between the germline ends. The germline V gene encodes CDR1 MNHEY and CDR2 SVGAGI. The CDR3 region has the DNA TGTGCCAGCAGTTATTTTCTCTCCTATAATTCACCCCTCCACTTT. This sequence encodes CASSYFLSYNSPLHF.

The chain recombines TRBV4-1 with TRBJ2-7; tentatively, D is TRBD1 or TRBD2 (6 bases each). Trimming shortened V by 4 bases and J by 2 bases, and 18 bases separated the two germline ends. CDR1 is MGHRA, CDR2 YSYEKL, per germline. This CDR3 region has 16 residues. The DNA of the CDR3 is TGCGCCAGCAGCCCCTTTACCGGGGGCCGCACCTACGAGCAGTACTTC. Translating it yields CASSPFTGGRTYEQYF.

This sequence joins TRBV5-1 and TRBJ2-7; the D gene is possibly TRBD1 (5 bases). Trimming removed 4 bases at V and 2 bases at J, with 19 bases between. Germline CDR1 and CDR2: SGHRS and YFSETQ. The CDR3 loop spans 16 amino acids. This CDR3 is CASSPLPTVATYEQYF. The CDR3, as DNA: TGCGCCAGCAGCCCTCTCCCGACAGTTGCTACCTACGAGCAGTACTTC.

The chain uses TRBV19 and TRBJ1-1; no clear D. CDR3 length: 13 residues. The germline V gene has CDR1 LNHDA and CDR2 SQIVND (reference sequence). The V gene lost 4 bases and the J gene lost 0 bases, with 6 bases spanning the gap. The CDR3 DNA sequence: TGTGCCAGTAGTAAACAGATGAACACTGAAGCTTTCTTT. Translation gives CASSKQMNTEAFF.

The chain links TRBV7-3 to TRBJ1-2; D gene uncertain. The V gene's germline CDR1 is SGHTA and CDR2 FQGTGA. Trimming removed 1 base at V and 3 bases at J, with 12 bases between. The CDR3 length is 15 residues. CDR3 amino acids: CASSLSGQKYYGYTF. The CDR3 DNA reads TGTGCCAGCAGCTTAAGCGGGCAGAAGTACTATGGCTACACCTTC.

V is TRBV15 and J is TRBJ1-6; 7 nucleotides align to TRBD1. With V trimmed by 0 bases and J by 7 bases, 3 bases remained unmatched. This CDR3 contains 15 residues. Germline V gene sequence: CDR1 LNHNV, CDR2 YYDKDF (reference sequence). The CDR3 region has the DNA TGTGCCACCAGCAGAGAGAGAGGGGGCAATTCACCCCTCCACTTT. Amino acid sequence: CATSRERGGNSPLHF.

Written as DNA, the CDR3 is TGTGCCAGCAGCCAAGTGCCAGGGATAAACACCGGGGAGCTGTTTTTT. It specifies CASSQVPGINTGELFF. V usage is TRBV14 and J usage is TRBJ2-2; weak D call: TRBD1 (5 bases). This CDR3 comprises 16 residues. V shed 1 base and J shed 2 bases, with 11 bases lying between them. Per germline, CDR1 SGHDN and CDR2 FVKESK.

The V gene is TRBV10-3, the J gene TRBJ2-1, with 15 bases lining up with TRBD2. This CDR3 is 16 amino acids long. CDR1 is ENHRY and CDR2 is SYGVKD in the germline V gene. V shed 1 base, J shed 5 bases, and the junction held 0 bases outside the gene matches. As DNA, the CDR3 is TGTGCCATCAGTGAGTGGACTAGCGGGGGGGACAATGAGCAGTTCTTC. Amino acid sequence: CAISEWTSGGDNEQFF.

The genes are TRBV11-3 and TRBJ2-3, with 9 bases aligning to TRBD2. Germline V gene data show CDR1 as SGHNT and CDR2 as YENEEA. Trimming cost V 1 base and J 2 bases; bases outside gene matches: 4. The CDR3 runs to 16 residues. CDR3 DNA sequence: TGTGCCAGCAGCTTAGGAGCGGGGGGTCTCACAGATACGCAGTATTTT. As protein: CASSLGAGGLTDTQYF.

This clone has a single count. The J gene is TRBJ2-1, the V gene TRBV7-8; D is unresolved. V was trimmed by 1 base and J by 6 bases, leaving 7 bases between them. From germline, CDR1 is SGHVS and CDR2 FQNEAQ. The CDR3 sequence is 13 residues long. CDR3 sequence reads: CASSLGRSNEQFF. DNA of the CDR3: TGTGCCAGCAGCTTAGGAAGAAGCAATGAGCAGTTCTTC.

The rearrangement joins TRBV10-3 to TRBJ1-4, with D unresolved. Germline V gene lookup returns CDR1 ENHRY and CDR2 SYGVKD. The V and J ends lost 4 bases and 8 bases respectively, with 14 bases between them. The CDR3 spans 14 residues. The CDR3 DNA reads as TGTGCCATCAGTGTCTCCGAGATAGGGGAAAAACTGTTTTTT. This encodes CAISVSEIGEKLFF.

The chain has TRBV15 and TRBJ2-7; D may match TRBD1 or TRBD2 (8 bases each). Germline CDR1 is LNHNV and CDR2 is YYDKDF (reference sequence). V dropped 5 bases and J dropped 0 bases, with 17 bases sitting between them. This CDR3 contains 16 residues. The CDR3 region is CATSGGGTGYSYEQYF. CDR3 nucleotide sequence: TGTGCCACCAGCGGCGGGGGGACAGGATACTCCTACGAGCAGTACTTC.

On this clone itself: The sample contains more than one DNA sequence encoding this CDR3. This chain connects TRBV27 to TRBJ1-1; D gene uncertain. Germline CDR1 MNHEY, CDR2 SMNVEV (reference sequence). CDR3 length equals 13 residues. Trimming shortened V by 2 bases and J by 1 base, and 5 bases separated the two germline ends. The CDR3 nucleotides are TGTGCCAGCAGTTTAAAAGGGAACACTGAAGCTTTCTTT. Its translation is CASSLKGNTEAFF.